This is a list of T cell receptor beta chains from one sample in a study of Graves' ophthalmopathy and Graves' hyperthyroidism. TCRdb independently ran MiXCR on the multiplex PCR reads; one entry per CDR3 protein. The sample records about 660,000 distinct CDR3 sequences, roughly 41% being singletons. The sample consisted of peripheral blood. These receptors came from an adult man with Graves' ophthalmopathy. The CDR3 runs from the conserved cysteine through the conserved F or W. D genes are given only for firm matches. Size tells how often a clone was seen (once, few, many) or the class of an expanded clone, and some rows leave it out.

abundance	d_gene	j_gene	v_gene	CDR3nt	CDR3aa
many	TRBD1	TRBJ2-6	TRBV12-3/TRBV12-4	TGTGCCAGCCACAGGGGGCTAGGATCTGGGGCCAACGTCCTGACTTTC	CASHRGLGSGANVLTF
many	-	TRBJ1-4	TRBV7-9	TGTGCCAGCAGTTTGGTAGGATTTGAAAAACTGTTTTTT	CASSLVGFEKLFF
once	TRBD1	TRBJ1-6	TRBV10-3	TGTGCCATCAGTGTTGGCAGGGGGCAGAATTCACCCCTCCACTTT	CAISVGRGQNSPLHF
many	TRBD1	TRBJ2-5	TRBV7-8	TGTGCCAGCAGCTTGGGGACAGTCCACCAAGAGACCCAGTACTTC	CASSLGTVHQETQYF
-	-	TRBJ1-4	TRBV7-9	TGTGCCAGCAGCGGATATGGGGCGCAGGCGGAAAAACTGTTTTTT	CASSGYGAQAEKLFF
many	TRBD2	TRBJ2-5	TRBV9	TGTGCCAGCAGCGTAGGACCGGAGCGGGGGGAGACCCAGTACTTC	CASSVGPERGETQYF
many	TRBD1	TRBJ1-5	TRBV7-2	TGTGCCAGCAGCTTAAACGCAGGGGGTACGGTGCAGCCCCAGCATTTT	CASSLNAGGTVQPQHF
-	-	TRBJ2-7	TRBV4-1	TGCGCCAGCAGCCCAGGTCACCACTACGAGCAGTACTTC	CASSPGHHYEQYF
many	TRBD1	TRBJ1-5	TRBV7-2	TGTGCCAGCAGCACAGGGGGCGCGGGGCAGCCCCAGCATTTT	CASSTGGAGQPQHF
-	-	TRBJ1-2	TRBV2	TGTGCCAGCAGTGTCGGGCCGAAACTCTATGGCTACACCTTC	CASSVGPKLYGYTF
many	-	TRBJ2-7	TRBV5-1	TGCGCCAGCAGCCCCCACAGTGCGGCGAGGAACGAGCAGTACTTC	CASSPHSAARNEQYF
-	TRBD1	TRBJ1-2	TRBV5-1	TGTGCCAGCAGCCAAGTGTTTGGGACAGCCCTTACCTATGGCTACACCTTC	CASSQVFGTALTYGYTF
many	-	TRBJ2-7	TRBV25-1	TGTGCCAGTTCGGACGGCGCTCGGGAGCAGTACTTC	CASSDGAREQYF
many	TRBD1	TRBJ1-5	TRBV12-3/TRBV12-4	TGTGCCAGCAGGCCCTCGGGACAGCCTAATCAGCCCCAGCATTTT	CASRPSGQPNQPQHF
many	-	TRBJ1-6	TRBV7-3	TGTGCCAGCAGCTTACAGGGCCCACCGAATTCACCCCTCCACTTT	CASSLQGPPNSPLHF
-	-	TRBJ1-2	TRBV5-4	TGTGCCAGCAGCTTGAGCCGGGACCGCTATGGCTACACCTTC	CASSLSRDRYGYTF
many	-	TRBJ2-5	TRBV7-6	TGTGCCAGCAGCTTTTCCGACGGCGAGACCCAGTACTTC	CASSFSDGETQYF
-	-	TRBJ1-4	TRBV5-1	TGCGCCAGCAGCCATCTTAAACAGGCAACTAATGAAAAACTGTTTTTT	CASSHLKQATNEKLFF
-	-	TRBJ2-5	TRBV10-3	TGTGCCATCATTGAGTCCCGGGGGGCTGGCATTCAGACCCAGTACTTC	CAIIESRGAGIQTQYF
once	-	TRBJ1-1	TRBV25-1	TGTGCCAGCATCCCAACGAGGCAACCGAACACTGAAGCTTTCTTT	CASIPTRQPNTEAFF
many	-	TRBJ2-2	TRBV7-2	TGTGCCAGCAGCGCACCCGGGAGATACACCGGGGAGCTGTTTTTT	CASSAPGRYTGELFF
few	TRBD1	TRBJ1-6	TRBV6-1	TGTGCCAGCAGTACGGGACAGGGTTCACCCCTCCACTTT	CASSTGQGSPLHF
-	-	TRBJ2-5	TRBV2	TGTGCCAGCAGTGAAAGGGCCACCCAGTACTTC	CASSERATQYF
-	-	TRBJ1-4	TRBV9	TGTGCCAGCAGCCCCAGGTCGCCTAATGAAAAACTGTTTTTT	CASSPRSPNEKLFF
many	-	TRBJ2-7	TRBV5-6	TGTGCCAGCAGCTTGGGACAGCTGCAGTACTTC	CASSLGQLQYF
once	-	TRBJ1-5	TRBV2	TGTGCCAGCTTGGGTAGGGTCGGGCAGCCCCAGCATTTT	CASLGRVGQPQHF
many	-	TRBJ1-1	TRBV19	TGTGCCAGTGGGGCTTACACTGAAGCTTTCTTT	CASGAYTEAFF
-	-	TRBJ2-5	TRBV10-3	TGTGCCAGCAGTTTCGGGGCCGAGTGGGAGACCCAGTACTTC	CASSFGAEWETQYF
many	TRBD1	TRBJ2-7	TRBV12-3/TRBV12-4	TGTGCCAGCAGCGCCGGACAGGCGCCTTCCTACGAGCAGTACTTC	CASSAGQAPSYEQYF
-	TRBD2	TRBJ2-7	TRBV12-5	TGTGCCAGCAGTTTATCTTTGGGGACTAGCTCGTACGAGCAGTACTTC	CASSLSLGTSSYEQYF
-	-	TRBJ2-7	TRBV7-8	TGTGCCAGCAGCTTAGCCACAGGGACGGACGAGCAGTACTTC	CASSLATGTDEQYF